This TCR beta chain was identified during a study of CD8+ T cells in alopecia areata. Study-wide points: Both scalp clonality and the expanded CD8+ clones among the top 100 showed a significant decrease with tofacitinib. Clarity of TCR sharing across patients fell short of that in mice, possibly HLA-related.

This clone was seen a few times. Antigen unknown. Treatment defined: oral pan-JAK inhibitor, 5-10 mg twice daily. Deletions cut 1 base from V and 2 bases from J, with 13 bases between. CDR3 length: 16 residues. Germline CDR1 SGHAT, CDR2 FQNNGV. Isolated RNA was reverse transcribed into cDNA used as the sequencing template. TCRdb's copy holds only in-frame clones and misses some; the assay was immunoSEQ multiplex PCR. The sample holds 150,000 to 200,000 clones; roughly 61% are singletons and the top ten take roughly 12%. Sequencing was performed on CD8+ T cells sorted from blood, taken at week 24, from a patient treated with tofacitinib. The chain joins TRBV11-2 to TRBJ2-3; no definite D call. The TCR originated in a human donor with alopecia areata. CDR3 bases: TGTGCCAGCAGCTTAGTAGTCGTTGGGGTCACAGATACGCAGTATTTT. This encodes CASSLVVVGVTDTQYF.